The sequence of this T cell receptor beta chain was determined in a study of beta chain features in type 1 diabetes. cDNA synthesis used the whole RNA isolate, giving expressed TCRB sequences. The read count averaged roughly 3.5 million across naive, central memory and regulatory T cell samples. Clones were read by immunoSEQ multiplex PCR, and TCRdb kept only the in-frame ones, dropping some. This table has around 110,000 clones, 16% appearing once. General study points: Across all four CD4+ subsets, people with type 1 diabetes showed modestly shorter TCRB CDR3s.

Regarding this clone: Its matching antigen is unknown.

This CDR3 is built from 14 residues. Germline lookup yields CDR1 SGHNT and CDR2 YYREEE (reference sequence). J was trimmed by 3 bases and V by 3 bases; bases with no gene match: 3. The source of this sequence is a young man with type 1 diabetes. V usage is TRBV5-4 and J usage is TRBJ2-3, with 8 bases matching TRBD1. The material sequenced was central memory CD4+ T cells from blood. Written as DNA, the CDR3 is TGTGCCAGCAGCTACAGGGGGACAACAGATACGCAGTATTTT. This codes for CASSYRGTTDTQYF.